This is a list of T cell receptor beta chains from one sample in a study of T cell responses to AZD1222 COVID-19 vaccine. The protocol was immunoSEQ multiplex PCR, while the TCRdb copy is restricted to in-frame clones and leaves out a portion. Counted here are over 130,000 clones, approximately 92% occurring once; the ten biggest clones make up 3% to 3.5%. The source material was peripheral blood, sampled 28 days after the second AZD1222 dose. These receptors were collected from an adult who received the AZD1222 COVID-19 vaccine. Both conserved end residues are part of each CDR3. The D gene is left open where the match is weak. The listing skips clone size in some rows; elsewhere it reads once, few, many or a size class.

d_call: .
j_call: TRBJ1-3
clone_size: few
cdr3_length: 11
v_call: TRBV25-1
cdr3_aa: CASSEENTIYF
cdr3_nt: TGTGCCAGCAGTGAAGAGAACACCATATATTTT

d_call: .
j_call: TRBJ2-5
clone_size: .
cdr3_length: 13
v_call: TRBV30
cdr3_aa: CACTRDTEETQYF
cdr3_nt: TGTGCCTGCACCCGGGACACCGAAGAGACCCAGTACTTC

d_call: .
j_call: TRBJ1-1
clone_size: .
cdr3_length: 13
v_call: TRBV7-9
cdr3_aa: CASSPAGNTEAFF
cdr3_nt: TGTGCCAGCAGCCCCGCGGGTAACACTGAAGCTTTCTTT

d_call: .
j_call: TRBJ2-2
clone_size: .
cdr3_length: 13
v_call: TRBV4-2
cdr3_aa: CASSQDNTGELFF
cdr3_nt: TGTGCCAGCAGCCAAGACAACACCGGGGAGCTGTTTTTT

d_call: .
j_call: TRBJ1-1
clone_size: few
cdr3_length: 15
v_call: TRBV4-1
cdr3_aa: CASSQDTALPRGAFF
cdr3_nt: TGCGCCAGCAGCCAAGATACAGCACTCCCCCGGGGAGCTTTCTTT

d_call: TRBD2
j_call: TRBJ2-1
clone_size: .
cdr3_length: 15
v_call: TRBV5-1
cdr3_aa: CASSSGAGAVDEQFF
cdr3_nt: TGCGCCAGCAGCTCGGGAGCGGGAGCGGTCGATGAGCAGTTCTTC

d_call: .
j_call: TRBJ1-2
clone_size: .
cdr3_length: 12
v_call: TRBV2
cdr3_aa: CASGNRVRDYTF
cdr3_nt: TGTGCCAGCGGTAACAGGGTGCGTGACTACACCTTC

d_call: .
j_call: TRBJ1-5
clone_size: once
cdr3_length: 14
v_call: TRBV6-5
cdr3_aa: CASSPPGNNQPQHF
cdr3_nt: TGTGCCAGCAGCCCCCCAGGGAACAATCAGCCCCAGCATTTT

d_call: .
j_call: TRBJ2-1
clone_size: .
cdr3_length: 17
v_call: TRBV7-2
cdr3_aa: CASSLVARAPSYNEQFF
cdr3_nt: TGTGCCAGCAGCTTAGTGGCCAGGGCCCCCTCCTACAATGAGCAGTTCTTC

d_call: .
j_call: TRBJ1-5
clone_size: .
cdr3_length: 15
v_call: TRBV2
cdr3_aa: CASSGDQVSNQPQHF
cdr3_nt: TGTGCCAGCAGCGGGGACCAGGTGAGCAATCAGCCCCAGCATTTT

d_call: .
j_call: TRBJ1-1
clone_size: .
cdr3_length: 13
v_call: TRBV4-1
cdr3_aa: CASSQDSRGVTVF
cdr3_nt: TGCGCCAGCAGCCAAGATTCTCGGGGTGTTACGGTCTTT

d_call: TRBD1
j_call: TRBJ2-1
clone_size: .
cdr3_length: 13
v_call: TRBV29-1
cdr3_aa: CSVRDRAYNEQFF
cdr3_nt: TGCAGCGTTCGGGACAGGGCATACAATGAGCAGTTCTTC

d_call: .
j_call: TRBJ1-6
clone_size: .
cdr3_length: 19
v_call: TRBV7-9
cdr3_aa: CASSYDRWEQWSYNSPLHF
cdr3_nt: TGTGCCAGCAGCTATGACCGATGGGAACAATGGTCCTATAATTCACCCCTCCACTTT

d_call: TRBD1
j_call: TRBJ2-1
clone_size: once
cdr3_length: 16
v_call: TRBV3-1/TRBV3-2
cdr3_aa: CASSEGTAVTYNEQFF
cdr3_nt: TGTGCCAGCAGCGAAGGGACAGCCGTAACCTACAATGAGCAGTTCTTC

d_call: .
j_call: TRBJ2-7
clone_size: .
cdr3_length: 15
v_call: TRBV18
cdr3_aa: CASSALQITPYEQYF
cdr3_nt: TGTGCCAGCTCGGCCTTACAGATTACACCCTACGAGCAGTACTTC

d_call: TRBD1
j_call: TRBJ1-2
clone_size: .
cdr3_length: 13
v_call: TRBV12-3/TRBV12-4
cdr3_aa: CASSLTGGGGYTF
cdr3_nt: TGTGCCAGCAGTTTGACAGGGGGGGGTGGCTACACCTTC

d_call: .
j_call: TRBJ1-5
clone_size: .
cdr3_length: 13
v_call: TRBV7-9
cdr3_aa: CASSLGGAEPQHF
cdr3_nt: TGTGCCAGCAGCTTGGGGGGCGCGGAGCCCCAGCATTTT

d_call: .
j_call: TRBJ1-3
clone_size: .
cdr3_length: 14
v_call: TRBV3-1/TRBV3-2
cdr3_aa: CASSQGGYGNTIYF
cdr3_nt: TGTGCCAGCAGCCAAGGGGGGTACGGAAACACCATATATTTT

d_call: TRBD2
j_call: TRBJ2-3
clone_size: .
cdr3_length: 15
v_call: TRBV29-1
cdr3_aa: CSAAGTSGKTDTQYF
cdr3_nt: TGCAGCGCTGCCGGGACTAGCGGGAAGACAGATACGCAGTATTTT

d_call: .
j_call: TRBJ2-1
clone_size: .
cdr3_length: 15
v_call: TRBV3-1/TRBV3-2
cdr3_aa: CASSQENPGYNEQFF
cdr3_nt: TGTGCCAGCAGCCAAGAGAACCCTGGGTACAATGAGCAGTTCTTC

d_call: .
j_call: TRBJ1-1
clone_size: .
cdr3_length: 13
v_call: TRBV9
cdr3_aa: CASSVARGTEAFF
cdr3_nt: TGTGCCAGCAGCGTAGCCAGGGGCACTGAAGCTTTCTTT

d_call: .
j_call: TRBJ2-1
clone_size: .
cdr3_length: 13
v_call: TRBV6-4
cdr3_aa: CASSDLGSSEQFF
cdr3_nt: TGTGCCAGCAGTGACTTGGGTTCATCCGAGCAGTTCTTC

d_call: .
j_call: TRBJ1-1
clone_size: .
cdr3_length: 14
v_call: TRBV19
cdr3_aa: CASSRWLGDGEAFF
cdr3_nt: TGTGCCAGTAGCAGGTGGTTGGGAGATGGGGAAGCTTTCTTT

d_call: .
j_call: TRBJ1-5
clone_size: few
cdr3_length: 14
v_call: TRBV6-6
cdr3_aa: CASSYSSGNQPQHF
cdr3_nt: TGTGCCAGCAGTTACTCGTCAGGGAATCAGCCCCAGCATTTT

d_call: .
j_call: TRBJ2-2
clone_size: .
cdr3_length: 15
v_call: TRBV3-1/TRBV3-2
cdr3_aa: CASSHYSGNTGELFF
cdr3_nt: TGTGCCAGCAGCCATTATAGCGGTAACACCGGGGAGCTGTTTTTT

d_call: .
j_call: TRBJ1-2
clone_size: .
cdr3_length: 12
v_call: TRBV5-1
cdr3_aa: CASSLEEAGYTF
cdr3_nt: TGCGCCAGCAGCTTGGAGGAGGCGGGCTACACCTTC

d_call: TRBD2
j_call: TRBJ2-1
clone_size: .
cdr3_length: 17
v_call: TRBV30
cdr3_aa: CAWSPTWTSGNYNEQFF
cdr3_nt: TGTGCCTGGAGTCCCACCTGGACTAGCGGGAATTACAATGAGCAGTTCTTC

d_call: .
j_call: TRBJ2-5
clone_size: .
cdr3_length: 12
v_call: TRBV3-1/TRBV3-2
cdr3_aa: CASSPAGETQYF
cdr3_nt: TGTGCCAGCAGCCCCGCCGGGGAGACCCAGTACTTC

d_call: .
j_call: TRBJ2-1
clone_size: .
cdr3_length: 13
v_call: TRBV27
cdr3_aa: CASSLDSNNEQFF
cdr3_nt: TGTGCCAGCAGTCTAGACTCCAACAATGAGCAGTTCTTC

d_call: .
j_call: TRBJ1-6
clone_size: .
cdr3_length: 16
v_call: TRBV15
cdr3_aa: CATSKERRGNNSPLHF
cdr3_nt: TGTGCCACCAGCAAGGAGAGGAGGGGAAATAATTCACCCCTCCACTTT

d_call: TRBD1
j_call: TRBJ2-1
clone_size: .
cdr3_length: 15
v_call: TRBV7-6
cdr3_aa: CASLPGQGDRGEQFF
cdr3_nt: TGTGCCAGCCTACCCGGGCAGGGGGATCGGGGTGAGCAGTTCTTC

d_call: .
j_call: TRBJ1-5
clone_size: .
cdr3_length: 15
v_call: TRBV30
cdr3_aa: CAWRTTGTHNQPQHF
cdr3_nt: TGTGCCTGGAGAACTACCGGGACCCACAATCAGCCCCAGCATTTT

d_call: .
j_call: TRBJ2-2
clone_size: .
cdr3_length: 19
v_call: TRBV5-8
cdr3_aa: CASSLGGAWWEPNTGELFF
cdr3_nt: TGTGCCAGCAGCTTGGGTGGGGCATGGTGGGAGCCAAACACCGGGGAGCTGTTTTTT

d_call: TRBD1
j_call: TRBJ1-2
clone_size: .
cdr3_length: 15
v_call: TRBV10-3
cdr3_aa: CAISESTGGAQSYTF
cdr3_nt: TGTGCCATCAGTGAGTCGACAGGGGGCGCGCAGAGCTACACCTTC

d_call: .
j_call: TRBJ1-2
clone_size: .
cdr3_length: 13
v_call: TRBV25-1
cdr3_aa: CAGTTVANYGYTF
cdr3_nt: TGTGCCGGTACTACGGTAGCTAACTATGGCTACACCTTC

d_call: .
j_call: TRBJ2-7
clone_size: .
cdr3_length: 14
v_call: TRBV7-2
cdr3_aa: CASSLPQGSGEQYF
cdr3_nt: TGTGCCAGCAGCTTACCTCAGGGATCGGGCGAGCAGTACTTC

d_call: .
j_call: TRBJ2-5
clone_size: .
cdr3_length: 12
v_call: TRBV29-1
cdr3_aa: CLAEGPGETQYF
cdr3_nt: TGCCTCGCCGAGGGGCCGGGAGAGACCCAGTACTTC

d_call: .
j_call: TRBJ1-5
clone_size: .
cdr3_length: 13
v_call: TRBV29-1
cdr3_aa: CSVGEGSNQPQHF
cdr3_nt: TGCAGCGTGGGAGAGGGTAGCAATCAGCCCCAGCATTTT

d_call: .
j_call: TRBJ1-6
clone_size: .
cdr3_length: 15
v_call: TRBV3-1/TRBV3-2
cdr3_aa: CASSRSRTDYSPLHF
cdr3_nt: TGTGCCAGCAGCAGAAGTCGAACAGATTATTCACCCCTCCACTTT

d_call: .
j_call: TRBJ1-2
clone_size: .
cdr3_length: 17
v_call: TRBV7-9
cdr3_aa: CASSLSGLARMNYGYTF
cdr3_nt: TGTGCCAGCAGCTTATCCGGACTAGCCCGGATGAACTATGGCTACACCTTC

d_call: .
j_call: TRBJ1-2
clone_size: .
cdr3_length: 13
v_call: TRBV10-3
cdr3_aa: CAISEREEGGYTF
cdr3_nt: TGTGCCATCAGTGAGCGGGAGGAGGGCGGCTACACCTTC

d_call: .
j_call: TRBJ1-2
clone_size: .
cdr3_length: 17
v_call: TRBV18
cdr3_aa: CASSPLSGDSRGYGYTF
cdr3_nt: TGTGCCAGCTCACCACTGTCGGGCGACAGCCGGGGCTATGGCTACACCTTC

d_call: TRBD1
j_call: TRBJ2-1
clone_size: .
cdr3_length: 15
v_call: TRBV6-5
cdr3_aa: CASRPTGESYNEQFF
cdr3_nt: TGTGCCAGCAGGCCGACAGGGGAATCCTACAATGAGCAGTTCTTC

d_call: .
j_call: TRBJ1-1
clone_size: .
cdr3_length: 13
v_call: TRBV28
cdr3_aa: CASSLRTDTEAFF
cdr3_nt: TGTGCCAGCAGCCTCAGGACGGACACTGAAGCTTTCTTT

d_call: .
j_call: TRBJ1-1
clone_size: .
cdr3_length: 16
v_call: TRBV11-3
cdr3_aa: CASSLGPAGQGTEAFF
cdr3_nt: TGTGCCAGCAGCTTAGGTCCCGCGGGGCAAGGCACTGAAGCTTTCTTT

d_call: .
j_call: TRBJ1-4
clone_size: .
cdr3_length: 15
v_call: TRBV4-1
cdr3_aa: CASSQAMRESEKLFF
cdr3_nt: TGCGCCAGCAGCCAGGCCATGCGGGAGTCTGAAAAACTGTTTTTT

d_call: .
j_call: TRBJ2-3
clone_size: .
cdr3_length: 13
v_call: TRBV6-5
cdr3_aa: CASTPGAPDTQYF
cdr3_nt: TGTGCCAGCACCCCGGGCGCCCCAGATACGCAGTATTTT

d_call: .
j_call: TRBJ2-1
clone_size: .
cdr3_length: 15
v_call: TRBV29-1
cdr3_aa: CSSSGRGPVVDEQFF
cdr3_nt: TGCAGCTCCTCGGGGAGGGGGCCGGTGGTGGATGAGCAGTTCTTC

d_call: .
j_call: TRBJ2-1
clone_size: .
cdr3_length: 16
v_call: TRBV9
cdr3_aa: CASSVIQGGPYNEQFF
cdr3_nt: TGTGCCAGCAGCGTGATACAGGGAGGACCCTACAATGAGCAGTTCTTC

d_call: .
j_call: TRBJ1-2
clone_size: .
cdr3_length: 14
v_call: TRBV27
cdr3_aa: CASSLRDPNYGYTF
cdr3_nt: TGTGCCAGCAGTTTAAGAGACCCAAACTATGGCTACACCTTC

d_call: .
j_call: TRBJ2-5
clone_size: .
cdr3_length: 13
v_call: TRBV28
cdr3_aa: CASSDRLKETQYF
cdr3_nt: TGTGCCAGCAGTGACAGGTTAAAAGAGACCCAGTACTTC

d_call: .
j_call: TRBJ1-1
clone_size: .
cdr3_length: 13
v_call: TRBV6-1
cdr3_aa: CASSEEGRTEAFF
cdr3_nt: TGTGCCAGCAGTGAAGAGGGGCGGACTGAAGCTTTCTTT